Listed below are T cell receptor beta chains from one sample, sequenced in a study of blood T cell repertoires in COVID-19. Assay: immunoSEQ multiplex PCR; the TCRdb copy retains only in-frame clones and omits some. The sample has over 110,000 clones; about 87% are singletons. Sequenced sample: PBMCs or T cells enriched from blood (not recorded which). Receptor source: a man aged 50-59 years in a cohort exposed to, infected with or recovered from COVID-19 (not recorded which). Each CDR3 is given with its conserved first and last residue. D genes are given only for firm matches. For some rows the clone size is stated as once, few or many, or as a class when expanded; others skip it.

D	size	J	V	CDR3	DNA
NA	NA	TRBJ1-1	TRBV7-2	CASSLDAGSRGAFF	TGTGCCAGCAGCTTAGATGCCGGTTCCCGGGGGGCTTTCTTT
TRBD2	NA	TRBJ2-7	TRBV28	CASSPASGRAPYEQYF	TGTGCCAGCAGTCCCGCTAGCGGGAGGGCCCCATACGAGCAGTACTTC
NA	NA	TRBJ1-2	TRBV6-2/TRBV6-3	CASSYEGWGYTF	TGTGCCAGCAGTTACGAGGGATGGGGCTACACCTTC
TRBD2	NA	TRBJ2-7	TRBV29-1	CSAVRSRGGSYEQYF	TGCAGCGCCGTGAGGTCGCGGGGGGGTTCCTACGAGCAGTACTTC
TRBD1	NA	TRBJ2-7	TRBV27	CASSYRGRAYEQYF	TGTGCCAGCAGTTACAGGGGGCGTGCCTACGAGCAGTACTTC
TRBD2	once	TRBJ2-5	TRBV7-8	CASTPLGGPQETQYF	TGTGCCAGCACCCCCTTGGGAGGGCCCCAAGAGACCCAGTACTTC
TRBD2	NA	TRBJ2-1	TRBV9	CASSVDPSGRASEQFF	TGTGCCAGCAGCGTAGACCCTAGCGGGAGGGCCAGTGAGCAGTTCTTC
TRBD1	NA	TRBJ2-7	TRBV28	CASSRTGVLSYEQYF	TGTGCCAGCAGCCGGACAGGGGTGCTATCCTACGAGCAGTACTTC
NA	NA	TRBJ2-1	TRBV11-3	CASSLEGDSYNEQFF	TGTGCCAGCAGCTTAGAAGGGGACTCCTACAATGAGCAGTTCTTC
TRBD1	NA	TRBJ1-2	TRBV20-1	CSASRTGAGANYGYTF	TGCAGTGCTAGTCGGACAGGGGCCGGGGCCAACTATGGCTACACCTTC
NA	NA	TRBJ2-2	TRBV18	CASSSQGLGELFF	TGTGCCAGCTCATCGCAGGGACTCGGGGAGCTGTTTTTT
TRBD1	NA	TRBJ1-2	TRBV28	CASSALGQGRTSSGGYTF	TGTGCCAGCAGTGCTTTGGGACAGGGGCGAACCTCGTCGGGAGGCTACACCTTC
NA	once	TRBJ1-1	TRBV4-2	CASSQESPSQGTEAFF	TGTGCCAGCAGCCAAGAATCGCCCAGTCAGGGAACTGAAGCTTTCTTT
NA	NA	TRBJ2-7	TRBV7-2	CASSFTPSGYEQYF	TGTGCCAGCAGCTTCACCCCGAGCGGGTACGAGCAGTACTTC
NA	NA	TRBJ2-7	TRBV18	CASSNIYEQYF	TGTGCCAGCTCAAATATATACGAGCAGTACTTC
NA	NA	TRBJ2-7	TRBV2	CASTTFYEQYF	TGTGCCAGCACCACATTCTACGAGCAGTACTTC
TRBD2	many	TRBJ2-7	TRBV4-1	CASSVTSGSYEQYF	TGCGCCAGCAGCGTTACTAGCGGGAGTTACGAGCAGTACTTC
TRBD1	NA	TRBJ2-7	TRBV25-1	CASSDAGGHSYEQYF	TGTGCCAGCAGTGATGCAGGGGGACATTCCTACGAGCAGTACTTC
TRBD2	NA	TRBJ2-5	TRBV19	CASARLAGVFGETQYF	TGTGCCAGTGCGAGACTAGCGGGAGTATTTGGAGAGACCCAGTACTTC
TRBD1	NA	TRBJ1-1	TRBV11-2	CASSPRQGWNTEAFF	TGTGCCAGCAGCCCGCGACAGGGGTGGAACACTGAAGCTTTCTTT
TRBD1	NA	TRBJ1-5	TRBV6-5	CASRQTGPSNQPQHF	TGTGCCAGCAGACAGACAGGGCCTAGCAATCAGCCCCAGCATTTT
NA	NA	TRBJ1-1	TRBV12-3/TRBV12-4	CASRIGGSEAFF	TGTGCCAGCAGGATCGGGGGGTCTGAAGCTTTCTTT
NA	NA	TRBJ2-5	TRBV5-1	CASSLAEVETQYF	TGCGCCAGCAGCTTGGCCGAGGTGGAGACCCAGTACTTC
TRBD1	NA	TRBJ1-5	TRBV30	CAWSVGDRRNQPQHF	TGTGCCTGGAGTGTAGGGGACAGGCGCAATCAGCCCCAGCATTTT
NA	NA	TRBJ1-3	TRBV6-5	CASSYFRDPGNTIYF	TGTGCCAGCAGTTATTTCAGGGATCCTGGAAACACCATATATTTT
TRBD1	NA	TRBJ1-2	TRBV28	CASRETGTENLGYTF	TGTGCCAGCAGAGAAACCGGGACAGAAAATTTAGGCTACACCTTC
NA	NA	TRBJ2-3	TRBV5-1	CASTRGADTQYF	TGCGCCAGCACTCGGGGAGCAGATACGCAGTATTTT
TRBD1	NA	TRBJ2-2	TRBV18	CASSRTGGNTGELFF	TGTGCCAGCTCACGGACAGGGGGAAACACCGGGGAGCTGTTTTTT
TRBD1	NA	TRBJ1-1	TRBV27	CASSLLGQGGEAFF	TGTGCCAGCAGCCTCCTCGGACAGGGGGGTGAAGCTTTCTTT
TRBD2	NA	TRBJ2-1	TRBV5-4	CASSVTAGGQSFEQFF	TGTGCCAGCAGCGTGACGGCGGGGGGGCAGTCCTTTGAGCAGTTCTTC
NA	NA	TRBJ2-1	TRBV7-3	CASSLGSISNNEQFF	TGTGCCAGCAGCTTGGGTAGCATCTCAAACAATGAGCAGTTCTTC
TRBD2	NA	TRBJ2-3	TRBV11-2	CASSSLLAGADTQYF	TGTGCCAGCAGCTCGTTACTAGCGGGGGCAGATACGCAGTATTTT
TRBD1	NA	TRBJ1-2	TRBV5-6	CASSPPGQNYGYTF	TGTGCCAGCAGCCCACCGGGACAGAACTATGGCTACACCTTC
TRBD1	NA	TRBJ2-2	TRBV5-6	CASSLLGQGANTGELFF	TGTGCCAGCAGCTTGCTGGGACAGGGGGCGAACACCGGGGAGCTGTTTTTT
TRBD2	NA	TRBJ2-7	TRBV12-3/TRBV12-4	CASRGGGYEQYF	TGTGCCAGCAGGGGCGGGGGGTACGAGCAGTACTTC
NA	NA	TRBJ1-1	TRBV28	CASTMGTLNTEAFF	TGTGCCAGCACCATGGGCACTCTGAACACTGAAGCTTTCTTT
TRBD1	once	TRBJ1-4	TRBV28	CASSFPHRASGQGWNEKLFF	TGTGCCAGCAGTTTTCCACACCGTGCCTCAGGACAGGGATGGAATGAAAAACTGTTTTTT